Presented here are 4 T cell receptor beta chains from one specimen sequenced in a study of T cells in Graves' hyperthyroidism and ophthalmopathy. Amplified TCR beta CDR3 regions came from RNA transcripts. Using the HTBI primer set, a first-round RT-PCR was run on the TCR CDR3. MiXCR, run by TCRdb on the multiplex PCR reads, gives a single entry per CDR3 protein. The top ten clones hold 34% of a sample with approximately 600,000 distinct CDR3 sequences, roughly 20% of them seen once. The sample consisted of blood. These receptor sequences come from a man aged 25-45 years with Graves' ophthalmopathy.

This clonotype was counted a few times. The chain links TRBV18 to TRBJ1-2, with no clear D. Germline values: CDR1 KGHSH, CDR2 LQKENI. The CDR3 runs to 16 residues. Trimming stripped 5 bases from V and 0 bases from J, with 16 bases between. CDR3 bases: TGTGCCAGCTCATCGAGAATGACGGGAACTAACTATGGCTACACCTTC. Translating it yields CASSSRMTGTNYGYTF.

This chain uses TRBV28 with TRBJ2-7; 11 nucleotides match TRBD2. The CDR3 runs to 15 residues. V gave up 4 bases and J gave up 6 bases; unmatched junction bases: 8. CDR1 is MDHEN and CDR2 is SYDVKM in the germline V gene. CDR3 sequence: CASSSPGLAVREQYF. For the CDR3, the DNA is TGTGCCAGCAGTTCACCGGGACTAGCGGTTCGCGAGCAGTACTTC.

Ten or more counts support this clonotype. The CDR3 nucleotides read TGTGCCAGCAGTAACAGGGAAGGGATCGAGCAGTACTTC. Translating gives CASSNREGIEQYF. The chain combines TRBV6-1 with TRBJ2-7; perhaps TRBD1 as D (6 bases). CDR1 and CDR2 from the germline V gene are MNHNS and SASEGT. V shed 5 bases and J shed 6 bases, with 14 bases lying between them. The CDR3 spans 13 residues.

There are many counts of this clonotype. This chain uses TRBV28 with TRBJ1-5; D possibly corresponds to TRBD1 (5 bases). This CDR3 is built from 15 residues. Between the trimmed V and J ends, which lost 3 bases and 2 bases, there was a span of 11 bases. CDR1 MDHEN and CDR2 SYDVKM come from the germline V gene. DNA for the CDR3: TGTGCCAGCAGTTTTTCGGGACTGCGCAATCAGCCCCAGCATTTT. Its protein is CASSFSGLRNQPQHF.